This TCR beta chain was captured by sequencing in a study of shared clonotypes between healthy human individuals. General observations from the study: Non-shared clonotypes displayed generation probabilities falling below those of clonotypes present in all four donors. Larger richness was generally estimated for naive than memory subsets.

Running of the assay took place at deep level. The genomic DNA of each subset was split evenly across several immunoSEQ plates. The method was immunoSEQ multiplex PCR; TCRdb's version includes in-frame clones alone and lacks a portion of them. The sample consists of about 980,000 clones, 76% of them appearing once. Notes on this clone: What it binds is not known.

V lost 0 bases and J lost 2, with 10 bases in between. This CDR3 is built from 15 residues. Per germline, CDR1 LNHNV and CDR2 YYDKDF (reference sequence). This TCR was sampled from a man aged 18 to 30 in good health. The sequenced sample consisted of memory CD4+ T cells sorted from blood. Specified subset: CD45RA-negative fraction. This sequence joins TRBV15 and TRBJ2-5; D may be TRBD1 (5 bases). The CDR3 DNA reads TGTGCCACCAGCAGAGACAGGGCTTCACAAGAGACCCAGTACTTC. Protein product: CATSRDRASQETQYF. Filled out from reference TRBV15 and TRBJ2-5, the complete variable domain reads DAMVIQNPRYQVTQFGKPVTLSCSQTLNHNVMYWYQQKSSQAPKLLFHYYDKDFNNEADTPDNFQSRRPNTSFCFLDIRSPGLGDTAMYLCATSRDRASQETQYFGPGTRLLVL.